This T cell receptor (beta chain) is drawn from a study of response to subunit inactivated influenza vaccine. In this sample, this clonotype turned up a few times. TCRdb reanalysed the RT-PCR reads using MiXCR and keeps one entry per CDR3 protein. The profile shows 500,000 to 600,000 distinct CDR3 sequences, around 11% of them singletons. The data were also submitted as part of a second study, on T cells expressing NK-cell markers. According to that study: Making the TCR beta cDNA relied on 5'RACE template switching with UMIs.

Here the sequenced sample was PBMCs from blood, taken on the day of vaccination. The clonotype was recovered from a man aged 50 to 59 who received an inactivated influenza vaccine.

Here the CDR3 reads CASSPPGSFVGYTF. The CDR3 nucleotides are TGTGCCAGCTCACCACCCGGGAGCTTTGTTGGCTACACCTTC. The chain employs TRBV18 and TRBJ1-2, with D uncertain. The germline V gene has CDR1 KGHSH and CDR2 LQKENI. CDR3 size: 14 residues. Trimming removed 0 bases from V and 7 bases from J, with 12 bases in between. The whole variable domain, filled in from reference TRBV18 and TRBJ1-2, reads NAGVMQNPRHLVRRRGQEARLRCSPMKGHSHVYWYRQLPEEGLKFMVYLQKENIIDESGMPKERFSAEFPKEGPSILRIQQVVRGDSAAYFCASSPPGSFVGYTFGSGTRLTVV.